A selection of T cell receptor beta chains follows, all from one sample in a study of OX40 agonist ivuxolimab in advanced cancers. Profiling relied on immunoSEQ multiplex PCR, and the TCRdb table lists in-frame clones only, not all of them. The sample lists 58,000 or so clones, roughly 83% seen once, with approximately 0.75% in the top ten. The sample was CD4+ or CD8+ T cells sorted from blood, taken in a trial of the OX40 agonist ivuxolimab. All receptors come from an adult with an advanced solid tumor such as melanoma, head and neck, liver or kidney cancer. Both conserved end residues are part of each CDR3. The D gene is left open where the match is weak. Not every row has a clone size; where given, it reads once, few, many or a size class.

once,.,TRBV6-1,TRBJ2-7,TGTGCCAGCAGTCTTTTCCAGGGTGGGTACGAGCAGTACTTC,CASSLFQGGYEQYF
.,.,TRBV29-1,TRBJ1-1,TGCAGCGTTGAAGAGGACCGTTACGAAGCTTTCTTT,CSVEEDRYEAFF
.,.,TRBV2,TRBJ2-2,TGTGCCAGCAGAGGACACTCGAACACCGGGGAGCTGTTTTTT,CASRGHSNTGELFF
few,TRBD2,TRBV28,TRBJ2-1,TGTGCCAGCAGTTCTCTACGGACTAGCGGGGTGGGAAATGAGCAGTTCTTC,CASSSLRTSGVGNEQFF
.,.,TRBV6-6,TRBJ2-3,TGTGCCAGCAGTGCAGATACGCAGTATTTT,CASSADTQYF
.,.,TRBV30,TRBJ1-3,TGTGCCTGGATGTTGACCTTGGGGATCTCTGGAAACACCATATATTTT,CAWMLTLGISGNTIYF
.,TRBD1,TRBV10-1,TRBJ2-3,TGCGCCAGCAGTAATCCGGGACAGGGGATAGATACGCAGTATTTT,CASSNPGQGIDTQYF
.,TRBD1,TRBV5-1,TRBJ2-2,TGCGCCAGCAGCTTGACGAGGGGGCTAGGGGCCGGGGAGCTGTTTTTT,CASSLTRGLGAGELFF
few,TRBD1,TRBV19,TRBJ1-5,TGTGCCAGTAGTGGGACAGGGGGCTGGGGTCAGCCCCAGCATTTT,CASSGTGGWGQPQHF
.,.,TRBV5-1,TRBJ2-6,TGCGCCAGCAGCTTCGGGAACTCGGGGGCCAACGTCCTGACTTTC,CASSFGNSGANVLTF
.,.,TRBV6-4,TRBJ1-4,TGTGCCAGCAGTGACGGGAATGAAAAACTGTTTTTT,CASSDGNEKLFF